Given below is one T cell receptor (beta chain) in context. The junction does not match germline at one end; this may be a read error. These data come from a study of type 1 and type 2 diabetes patients. Amplification started from genomic DNA. The TCR beta CDR3 region was amplified using 30 forward and 13 reverse primers. In TCRdb, the multiplex PCR reads were re-called with MiXCR into one record per CDR3 protein. The data hold 280,000 or so distinct CDR3 sequences, with roughly 44% observed a single time. This CDR3 has 14 amino acids. Per germline, CDR1 GTSNPN and CDR2 SVGIG (reference sequence). The specimen sequenced was peripheral blood mononuclear cells (PBMCs). V gene TRBV30 combines with J gene TRBJ1-6, with D possibly being TRBD1 (5 bases). This receptor was taken from a man aged 18-30 years with type 2 diabetes. This CDR3 is CAWQGRAYNPPLHF. CDR3 nucleotides: TGTGCCTGGCAGGGTAGGGCTTATAATCCACCCCTCCACTTT. Looking up the rest from reference TRBV30 and TRBJ1-6 gives the full variable domain: SQTIHQWPATLVQPVGSPLSLECTVEGTSNPNLYWYRQAAGRGLQLLFYSVGIGQISSEVPQNLSASRPQDRQFILSSKKLLLSDSGFYLCAWQGRAYNPPLHFGNGTRLTVT.